This T cell receptor beta chain was found in a study of T cells in Graves' hyperthyroidism and ophthalmopathy. RNA transcripts yielded amplified TCR beta CDR3 regions. HTBI primers drove first-round RT-PCR of the TCR CDR3. TCRdb fed the multiplex PCR reads into MiXCR, producing one record per CDR3 protein. This sample has over 700,000 distinct CDR3 sequences, with about two fifths found just once. The CDR3 is made up of 12 amino acids. Trimming took 6 bases from V and 5 from J, leaving 9 bases between them. Germline CDR1 KGHDR, CDR2 SFDVKD. Stable disease denoted Graves' hyperthyroidism without ophthalmopathy progression within 18 months.

The chain carries TRBV24-1 and TRBJ2-5; a weak D match, TRBD1 (6 bases). The sample comprised blood. This sequence was found in a man aged 18 to 30 with Graves' hyperthyroidism. The CDR3, as DNA: TGTGCCACCAGTTCACAGGGTGAGACCCAGTACTTC. It encodes CATSSQGETQYF.